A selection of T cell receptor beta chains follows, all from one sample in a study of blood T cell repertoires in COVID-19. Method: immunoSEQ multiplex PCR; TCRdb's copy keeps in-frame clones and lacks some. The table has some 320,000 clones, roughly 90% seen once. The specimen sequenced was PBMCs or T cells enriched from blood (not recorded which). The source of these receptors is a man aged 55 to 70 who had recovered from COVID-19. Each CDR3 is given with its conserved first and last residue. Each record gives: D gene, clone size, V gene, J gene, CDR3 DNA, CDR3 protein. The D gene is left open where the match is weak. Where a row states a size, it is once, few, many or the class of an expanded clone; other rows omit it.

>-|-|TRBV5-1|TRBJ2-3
TGCGCCAGCAGCTTGTATCCAGGTCGTGGTGCAGATACGCAGTATTTT
CASSLYPGRGADTQYF
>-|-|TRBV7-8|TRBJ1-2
TGTGCCAGCAGCTTAACGGGACATAGGGGAGGCTACACCTTC
CASSLTGHRGGYTF
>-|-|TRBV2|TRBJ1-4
TGTGCCAGCAGTGCGAACGATCCAGGGGTTGAAAAACTGTTTTTT
CASSANDPGVEKLFF
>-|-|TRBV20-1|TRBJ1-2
TGCAGTGCTCCCAGGTTGGGCGGCTACACCTTC
CSAPRLGGYTF
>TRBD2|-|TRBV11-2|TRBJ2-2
TGTGCCAGCAGCTTAGTAGCGGGGACGAACACCGGGGAGCTGTTTTTT
CASSLVAGTNTGELFF
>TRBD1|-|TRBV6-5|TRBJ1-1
TGTGCCAGCAGTTGGGACAGGGGGACTGAAGCTTTCTTT
CASSWDRGTEAFF
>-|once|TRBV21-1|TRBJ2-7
TGTGCCAGCAGCAAAGGGGAGGACCAAGCCTACGAGCAGTACTTC
CASSKGEDQAYEQYF
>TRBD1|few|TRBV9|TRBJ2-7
TGTGCCAGCAGCGGACAGGGGGCGGAAGAGCAGTACTTC
CASSGQGAEEQYF
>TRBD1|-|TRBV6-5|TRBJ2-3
TGTGCCAGCAGTCTAGGGGACAGGGGCACAGATACGCAGTATTTT
CASSLGDRGTDTQYF
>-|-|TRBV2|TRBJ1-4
TGTGCCAGCAGCCAAACTCAGGGCGGCGGTGAAAAACTGTTTTTT
CASSQTQGGGEKLFF
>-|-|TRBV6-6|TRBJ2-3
TGTGCCAGCAGACAGGCGGGGAGAAGCACAGATACGCAGTATTTT
CASRQAGRSTDTQYF
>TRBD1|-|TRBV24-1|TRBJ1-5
TGTGCCACCAGTGACTCCGGGACAGGGGCGGTTCAGCCCCAGCATTTT
CATSDSGTGAVQPQHF
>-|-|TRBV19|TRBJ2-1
TGTGCCAGTAGTCCCCTTTTCAGGGTAAATGAGCAGTTCTTC
CASSPLFRVNEQFF
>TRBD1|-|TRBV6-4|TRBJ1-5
TGTGCCAGCAGTTCCAGGGACAGGGTCAATCAGCCCCAGCATTTT
CASSSRDRVNQPQHF
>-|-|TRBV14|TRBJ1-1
TGTGCCAGCAGCCAAGCTTTCGGGAGGAACACTGAAGCTTTCTTT
CASSQAFGRNTEAFF
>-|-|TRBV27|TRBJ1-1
TGTGCCAGCAGTTCGGCAGGGCTGAGTACTGAAGCTTTCTTT
CASSSAGLSTEAFF
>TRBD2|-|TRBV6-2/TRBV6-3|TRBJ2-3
TGTGCCAGCAGTTTGGTAGCGGGAGGGCTGGTAGATACGCAGTATTTT
CASSLVAGGLVDTQYF
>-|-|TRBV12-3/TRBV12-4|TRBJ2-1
TGTGCCAGCAGTTTTATCCAGGCATCGCAGTTCTTC
CASSFIQASQFF
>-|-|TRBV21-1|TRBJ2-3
TGTGCCAGCAGCAAAGAGGCTAGCGGAAACACAGATACGCAGTATTTT
CASSKEASGNTDTQYF
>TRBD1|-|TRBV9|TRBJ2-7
TGTGCCAGCAGCGTATCCCCAATGACAGGGGGGTACGAGCAGTACTTC
CASSVSPMTGGYEQYF
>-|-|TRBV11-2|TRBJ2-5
TGTGCCAGCAGCTCCTTAAGACGGCAAGCGGAGACCCAGTACTTC
CASSSLRRQAETQYF
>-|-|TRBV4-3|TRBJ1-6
TGCGCCAGCAGCCAAGATCGCGGGCTCTCACCCCTCCACTTT
CASSQDRGLSPLHF
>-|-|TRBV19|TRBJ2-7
TGTGCCAGTAGTGTCGACAGGAGTAGAGTAAACGAGCAGTACTTC
CASSVDRSRVNEQYF
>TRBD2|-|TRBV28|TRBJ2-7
TGTGCCAGCAGTTCTCTAGCGGGAGCTAACGAGCAGTACTTC
CASSSLAGANEQYF
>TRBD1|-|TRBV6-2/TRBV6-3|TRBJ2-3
TGTGCCAGCAGTCTGACAGGGGGCTACGATACGCAGTATTTT
CASSLTGGYDTQYF
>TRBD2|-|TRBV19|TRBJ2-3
TGTGCCAGTACCTCGGGGGCGGGAGGGGGAGATACGCAGTATTTT
CASTSGAGGGDTQYF
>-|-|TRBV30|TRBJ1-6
TGTGCCTGGAGTTCAGGTACTCAAAACTATAATTCACCCCTCCACTTT
CAWSSGTQNYNSPLHF
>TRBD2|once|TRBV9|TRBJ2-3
TGTGCCAGCAGCGTAGGTAATAGCGGGGGAGGCCTCGGGGATACGCAGTATTTT
CASSVGNSGGGLGDTQYF
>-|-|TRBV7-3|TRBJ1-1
TGTGCCAGCAGCTTAAATGTCCTCGGTGAAGCTTTCTTT
CASSLNVLGEAFF
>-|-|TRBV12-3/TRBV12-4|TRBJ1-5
TGTGCCAGCAGCCCCTGGAGAAAGCCCCAGCATTTT
CASSPWRKPQHF
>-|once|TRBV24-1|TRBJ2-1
TGTGCCACCAGTGACCCCGACTACCGCGAGGCCAATGAGCAGTTCTTC
CATSDPDYREANEQFF
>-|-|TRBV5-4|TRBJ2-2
TGTGCCAGCAGCTCAACAGGGGGGGACACCGGGGAGCTGTTTTTT
CASSSTGGDTGELFF
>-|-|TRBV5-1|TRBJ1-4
TGCGCCAGCAGCTTGGCAGGAACTAATGAAAAACTGTTTTTT
CASSLAGTNEKLFF
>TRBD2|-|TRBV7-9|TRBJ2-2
TGTGCCAGCAGGTATGCCGGGACTACCAACACCGGGGAGCTGTTTTTT
CASRYAGTTNTGELFF
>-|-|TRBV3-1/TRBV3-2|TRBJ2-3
TGTGCCAGCAGCCAAGGTACAGCGGGTATAATTCCAGATACGCAGTATTTT
CASSQGTAGIIPDTQYF
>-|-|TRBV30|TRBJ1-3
TGTGCCTGGACGGGGGGGGGCTCTGGAAACACCATATATTTT
CAWTGGGSGNTIYF
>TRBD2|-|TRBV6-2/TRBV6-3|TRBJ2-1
TGTGCCAGCAGTTCAACGCCGGGACTATCCAATGAGCAGTTCTTC
CASSSTPGLSNEQFF
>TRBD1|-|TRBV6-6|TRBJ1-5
TGTGCCAGCAGTCGCGGACAGGGGTCCAGCAATCAGCCCCAGCATTTT
CASSRGQGSSNQPQHF
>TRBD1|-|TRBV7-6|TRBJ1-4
TGTGCCAGCAGCTCGAACCAGGGGGTGGGAAAACTGTTTTTT
CASSSNQGVGKLFF
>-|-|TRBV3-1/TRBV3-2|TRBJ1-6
TGTGCCAGCAGCCAAGATCACACCCATAATTCACCCCTCCACTTT
CASSQDHTHNSPLHF